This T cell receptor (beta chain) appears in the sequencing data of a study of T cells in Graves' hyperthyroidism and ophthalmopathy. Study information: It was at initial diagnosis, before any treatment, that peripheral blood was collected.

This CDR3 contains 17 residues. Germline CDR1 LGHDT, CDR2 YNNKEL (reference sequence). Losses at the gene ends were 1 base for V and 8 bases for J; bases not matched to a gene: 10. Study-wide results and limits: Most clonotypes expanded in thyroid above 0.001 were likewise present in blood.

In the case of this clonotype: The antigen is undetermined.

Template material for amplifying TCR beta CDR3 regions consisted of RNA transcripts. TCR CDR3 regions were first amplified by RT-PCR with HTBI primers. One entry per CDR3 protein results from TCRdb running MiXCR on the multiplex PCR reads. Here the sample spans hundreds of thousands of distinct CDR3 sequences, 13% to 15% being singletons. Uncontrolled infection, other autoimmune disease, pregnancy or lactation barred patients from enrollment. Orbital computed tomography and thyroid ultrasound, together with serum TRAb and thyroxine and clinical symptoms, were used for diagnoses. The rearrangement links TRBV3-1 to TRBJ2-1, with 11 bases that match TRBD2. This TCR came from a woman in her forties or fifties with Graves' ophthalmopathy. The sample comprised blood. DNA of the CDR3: TGTGCCAGCAGCCAAGTGACTAGCGGGGCCGCGGGGTATGAGCAGTTCTTC. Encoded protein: CASSQVTSGAAGYEQFF.